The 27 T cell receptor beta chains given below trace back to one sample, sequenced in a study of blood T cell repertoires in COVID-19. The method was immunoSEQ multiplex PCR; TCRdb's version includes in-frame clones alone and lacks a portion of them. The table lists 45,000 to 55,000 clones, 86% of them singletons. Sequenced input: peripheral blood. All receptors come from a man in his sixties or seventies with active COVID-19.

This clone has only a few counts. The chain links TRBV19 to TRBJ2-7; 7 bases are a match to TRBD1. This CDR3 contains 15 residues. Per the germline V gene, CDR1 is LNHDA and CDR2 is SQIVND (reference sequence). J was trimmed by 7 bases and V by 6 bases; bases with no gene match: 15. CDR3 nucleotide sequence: TGTGCCAGTAGCCTAGGGGGCAGTGTACAGAGGGAGCAGTACTTC. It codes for CASSLGGSVQREQYF.

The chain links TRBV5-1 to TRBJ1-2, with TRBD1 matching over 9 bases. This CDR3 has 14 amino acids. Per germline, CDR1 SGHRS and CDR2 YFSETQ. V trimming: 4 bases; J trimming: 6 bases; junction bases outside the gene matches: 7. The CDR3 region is CASSPGQGGDGYTF. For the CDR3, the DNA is TGCGCCAGCAGCCCGGGACAGGGTGGAGATGGCTACACCTTC.

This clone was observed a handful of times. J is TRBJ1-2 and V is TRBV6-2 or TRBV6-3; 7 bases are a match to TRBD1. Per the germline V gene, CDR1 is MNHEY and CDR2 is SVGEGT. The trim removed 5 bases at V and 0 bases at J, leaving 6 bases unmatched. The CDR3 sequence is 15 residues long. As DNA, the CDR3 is TGTGCCAGCAGTCTCCGGGACAGAGCTAACTATGGCTACACCTTC. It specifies CASSLRDRANYGYTF.

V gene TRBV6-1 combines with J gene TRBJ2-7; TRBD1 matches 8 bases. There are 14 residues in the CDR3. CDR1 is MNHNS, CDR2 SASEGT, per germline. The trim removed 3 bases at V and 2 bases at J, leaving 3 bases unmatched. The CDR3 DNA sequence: TGTGCCAGCAGTGACCGGACAGGGACCTACGAGCAGTACTTC. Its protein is CASSDRTGTYEQYF.

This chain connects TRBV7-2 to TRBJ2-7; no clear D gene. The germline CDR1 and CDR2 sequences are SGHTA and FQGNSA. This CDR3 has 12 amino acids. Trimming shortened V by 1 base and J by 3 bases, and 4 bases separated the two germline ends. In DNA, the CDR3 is TGTGCCAGCAGCTTAGACAACTACGAGCAGTACTTC. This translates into CASSLDNYEQYF.

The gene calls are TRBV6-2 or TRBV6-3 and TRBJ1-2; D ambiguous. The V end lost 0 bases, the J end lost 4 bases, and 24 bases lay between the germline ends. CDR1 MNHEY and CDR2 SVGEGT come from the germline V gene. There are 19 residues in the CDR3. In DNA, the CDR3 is TGTGCCAGCAGTTACTCCCCCGGCTCCGTCCTACAGACACTCTATGGCTACACCTTC. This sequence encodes CASSYSPGSVLQTLYGYTF.

The CDR3 loop is CASSLASRIYEQYF. CDR3 DNA sequence: TGTGCCAGCAGCTTAGCGTCGAGGATTTACGAGCAGTACTTC. V gene TRBV7-2 combines with J gene TRBJ2-7; D is uncertain. The CDR3 is 14 residues long. Germline CDR1 and CDR2: SGHTA and FQGNSA. Trimming removed 0 bases from V and 4 bases from J, with 10 bases in between.

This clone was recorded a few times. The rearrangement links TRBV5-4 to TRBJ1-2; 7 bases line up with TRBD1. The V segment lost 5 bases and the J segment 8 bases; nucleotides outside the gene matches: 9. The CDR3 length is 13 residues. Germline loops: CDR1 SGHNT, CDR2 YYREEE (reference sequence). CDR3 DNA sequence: TGTGCCAGCAGTCGCAGGGGGGATAGAGGCTACACCTTC. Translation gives CASSRRGDRGYTF.

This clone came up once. In DNA form, the CDR3 reads TGTGCCAGCAGCCCGACAGGGACTGGGAGAACTGAAGCTTTCTTT. It is translated as CASSPTGTGRTEAFF. The chain joins TRBV5-6 to TRBJ1-1; 7 positions agree with TRBD1. Germline lookup yields CDR1 SGHDT and CDR2 YYEEEE. V dropped 4 bases and J dropped 5; count of bases not matched to a gene: 11. The CDR3 is made up of 15 amino acids.

The DNA for the CDR3 is TGTGCCAGCAAACTTGACAGGGATACGCAGTATTTT. Protein product: CASKLDRDTQYF. The chain has TRBV5-8 and TRBJ2-3; D is perhaps TRBD1 (6 bases). V was clipped by 6 bases and J by 6 bases, with 11 bases between them. The CDR3 extends over 12 amino acids. Germline V gene sequence: CDR1 SGHTS, CDR2 YDEGEE.

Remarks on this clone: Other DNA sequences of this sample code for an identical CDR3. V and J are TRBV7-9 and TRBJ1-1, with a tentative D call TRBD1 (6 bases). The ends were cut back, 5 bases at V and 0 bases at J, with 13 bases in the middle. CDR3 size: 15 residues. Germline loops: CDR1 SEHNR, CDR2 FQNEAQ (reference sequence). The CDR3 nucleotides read TGTGCCAGCAGCCCCACGCAGGGGATGAACACTGAAGCTTTCTTT. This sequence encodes CASSPTQGMNTEAFF.

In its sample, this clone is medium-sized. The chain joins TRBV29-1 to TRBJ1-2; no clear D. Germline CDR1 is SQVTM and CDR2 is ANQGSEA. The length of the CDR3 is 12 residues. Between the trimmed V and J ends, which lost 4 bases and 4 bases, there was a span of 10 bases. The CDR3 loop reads CSVGEGLYGYTF. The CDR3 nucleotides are TGCAGCGTTGGGGAGGGTCTCTATGGCTACACCTTC.

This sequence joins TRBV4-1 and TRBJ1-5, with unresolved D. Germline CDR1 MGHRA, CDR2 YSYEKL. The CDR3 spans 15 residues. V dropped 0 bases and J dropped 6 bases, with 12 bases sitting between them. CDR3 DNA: TGCGCCAGCAGCCAAGATCCAACCGGGTTTCAGCCCCAGCATTTT. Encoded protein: CASSQDPTGFQPQHF.

CDR3 residues: CASTLSGTGPEAFF. CDR3 nucleotide sequence: TGTGCCAGCACCCTATCTGGGACAGGCCCTGAAGCTTTCTTT. V is TRBV6-5 and J is TRBJ1-1, with TRBD1 identical over 8 bases. With V trimmed by 7 bases and J by 6 bases, 10 bases remained unmatched. CDR3 size: 14 residues. Germline CDR1 reads MNHEY; CDR2 reads SVGAGI.

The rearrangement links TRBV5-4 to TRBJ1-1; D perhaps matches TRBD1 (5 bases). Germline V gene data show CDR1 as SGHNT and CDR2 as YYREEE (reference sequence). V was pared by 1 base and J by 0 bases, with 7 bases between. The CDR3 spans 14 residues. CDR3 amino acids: CASSLQGMNTEAFF. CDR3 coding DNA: TGTGCCAGCAGCTTGCAGGGAATGAACACTGAAGCTTTCTTT.

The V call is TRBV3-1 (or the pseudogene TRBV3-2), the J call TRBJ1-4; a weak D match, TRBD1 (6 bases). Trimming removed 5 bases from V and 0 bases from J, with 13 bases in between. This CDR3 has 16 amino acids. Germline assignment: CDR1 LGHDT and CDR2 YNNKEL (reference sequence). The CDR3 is CASSKTGPSTNEKLFF. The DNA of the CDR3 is TGTGCCAGCAGCAAGACAGGTCCCTCAACTAATGAAAAACTGTTTTTT.

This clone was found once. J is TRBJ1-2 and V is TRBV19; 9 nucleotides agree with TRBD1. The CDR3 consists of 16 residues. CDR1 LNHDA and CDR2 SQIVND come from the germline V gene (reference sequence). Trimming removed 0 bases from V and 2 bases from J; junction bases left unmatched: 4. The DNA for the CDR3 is TGTGCCAGTAGTATAGATGGGACAGGGTCGAACTATGGCTACACCTTC. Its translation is CASSIDGTGSNYGYTF.

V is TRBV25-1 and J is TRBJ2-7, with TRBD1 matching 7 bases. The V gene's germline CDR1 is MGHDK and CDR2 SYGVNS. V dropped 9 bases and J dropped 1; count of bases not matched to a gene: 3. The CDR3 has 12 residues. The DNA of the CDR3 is TGTGCCAGTGACAGGGATTCCTACGAGCAGTACTTC. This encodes CASDRDSYEQYF.

In DNA, the CDR3 is TGTGCCAGCAAACAGGAAAACTACGAGCAGTACTTC. Translated, it gives CASKQENYEQYF. This sequence joins TRBV12-3 or TRBV12-4 and TRBJ2-7, with a possible D match to TRBD1 (5 bases). This CDR3 comprises 12 residues. V was clipped by 7 bases and J by 3 bases, with 10 bases between them.

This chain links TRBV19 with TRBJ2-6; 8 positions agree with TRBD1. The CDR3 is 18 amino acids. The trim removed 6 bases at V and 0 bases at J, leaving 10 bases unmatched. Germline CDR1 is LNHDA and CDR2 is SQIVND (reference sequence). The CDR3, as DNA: TGTGCCAGTAGGGTTCCGGGACAGGCGGACTCTGGGGCCAACGTCCTGACTTTC. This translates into CASRVPGQADSGANVLTF.

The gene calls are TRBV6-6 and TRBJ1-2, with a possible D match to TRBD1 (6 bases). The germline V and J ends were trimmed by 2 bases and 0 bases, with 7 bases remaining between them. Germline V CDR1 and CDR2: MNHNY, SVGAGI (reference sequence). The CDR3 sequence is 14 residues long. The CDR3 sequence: CASSYGGTNYGYTF. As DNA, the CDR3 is TGTGCCAGCAGTTACGGGGGCACTAACTATGGCTACACCTTC.

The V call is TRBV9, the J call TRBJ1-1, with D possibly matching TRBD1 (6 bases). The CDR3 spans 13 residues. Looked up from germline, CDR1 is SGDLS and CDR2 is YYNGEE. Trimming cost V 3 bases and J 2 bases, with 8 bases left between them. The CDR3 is CASSADRNTEAFF. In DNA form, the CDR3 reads TGTGCCAGCAGCGCGGACAGAAACACTGAAGCTTTCTTT.

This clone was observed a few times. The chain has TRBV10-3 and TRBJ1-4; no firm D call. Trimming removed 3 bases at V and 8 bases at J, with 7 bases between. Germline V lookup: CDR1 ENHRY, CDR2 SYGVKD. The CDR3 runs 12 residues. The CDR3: CAISDQSEKLFF. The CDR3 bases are TGTGCCATCAGTGATCAGTCAGAAAAACTGTTTTTT.

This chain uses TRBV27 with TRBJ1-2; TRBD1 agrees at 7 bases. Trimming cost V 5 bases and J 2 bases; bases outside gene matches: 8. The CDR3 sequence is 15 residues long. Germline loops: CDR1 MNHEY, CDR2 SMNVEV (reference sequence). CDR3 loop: CASSGRQGVNYGYTF. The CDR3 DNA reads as TGTGCCAGCAGTGGTCGACAGGGTGTAAACTATGGCTACACCTTC.

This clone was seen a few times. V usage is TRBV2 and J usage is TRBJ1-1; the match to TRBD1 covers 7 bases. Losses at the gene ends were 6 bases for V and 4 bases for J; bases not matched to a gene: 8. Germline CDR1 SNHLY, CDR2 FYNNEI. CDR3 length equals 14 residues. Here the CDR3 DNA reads TGTGCCAGCAGCCAACAAGGACAGGCCACTGAAGCTTTCTTT. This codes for CASSQQGQATEAFF.

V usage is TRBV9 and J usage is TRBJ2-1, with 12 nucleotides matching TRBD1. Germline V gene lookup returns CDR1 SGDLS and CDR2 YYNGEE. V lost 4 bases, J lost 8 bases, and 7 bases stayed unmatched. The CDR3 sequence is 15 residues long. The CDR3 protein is CASSPGQGAIDEQFF. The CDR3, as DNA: TGTGCCAGCAGCCCGGGACAGGGGGCCATCGATGAGCAGTTCTTC.

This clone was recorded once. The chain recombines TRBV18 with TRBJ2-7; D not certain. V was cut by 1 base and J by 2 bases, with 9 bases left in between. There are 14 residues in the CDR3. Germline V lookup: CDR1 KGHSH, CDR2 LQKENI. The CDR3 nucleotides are TGTGCCAGCTCACCACAACCTACGACCTACGAGCAGTACTTC. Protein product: CASSPQPTTYEQYF.